This TCR beta chain was identified during a study of blood T cell repertoires in COVID-19. Across the whole study: The cDNA or gDNA used as material had been derived from T cells, B-cell-depleted T cells, or PBMCs.

Only in-frame clones appear in the TCRdb table, and some are missing; sequencing was by immunoSEQ multiplex PCR. The data show around 280,000 clones, around 85% seen once. Donors were grouped by their self-reported clinical history. Cohort 3 recovered donors had two negative PCRs, clearance, or symptom resolution. Material for sequencing was PBMCs or T cells enriched from blood (not recorded which). This clonotype was obtained from a woman between 40 and 50 years old who had recovered from COVID-19.

CDR3 nucleotide sequence: TGTGCCATCAGCCAGACTAGCGGGAGCTATGAGCAGTTCTTC. Translating gives CAISQTSGSYEQFF. The V call is TRBV10-3, the J call TRBJ2-1; TRBD2 agrees at 12 bases. CDR1 and CDR2 (germline): ENHRY, SYGVKD. J gave up 8 bases and V 6 bases, and 5 bases lay outside the gene matches. The CDR3 loop spans 14 amino acids.